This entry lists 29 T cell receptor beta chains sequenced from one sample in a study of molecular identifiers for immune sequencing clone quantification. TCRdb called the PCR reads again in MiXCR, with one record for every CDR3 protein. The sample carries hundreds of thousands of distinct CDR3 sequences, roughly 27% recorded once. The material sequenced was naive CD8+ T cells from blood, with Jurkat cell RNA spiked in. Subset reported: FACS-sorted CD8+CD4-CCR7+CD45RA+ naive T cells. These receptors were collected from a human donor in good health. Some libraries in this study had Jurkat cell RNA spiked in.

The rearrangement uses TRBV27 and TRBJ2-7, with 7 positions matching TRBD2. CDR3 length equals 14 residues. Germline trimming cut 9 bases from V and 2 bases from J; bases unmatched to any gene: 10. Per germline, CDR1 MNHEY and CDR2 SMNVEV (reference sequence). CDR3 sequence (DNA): TGTGCCAGTGGTGGCGGGAGCAGCACCTACGAGCAGTACTTC. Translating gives CASGGGSSTYEQYF.

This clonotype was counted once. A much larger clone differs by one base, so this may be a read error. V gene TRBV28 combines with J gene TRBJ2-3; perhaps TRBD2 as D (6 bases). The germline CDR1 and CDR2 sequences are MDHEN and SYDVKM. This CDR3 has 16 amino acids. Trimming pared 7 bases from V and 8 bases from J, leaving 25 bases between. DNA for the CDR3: TGTGCCAGCATCCCGACTACCCGGGCGGGGTCCGGTACGCAGTATTTT. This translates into CASIPTTRAGSGTQYF. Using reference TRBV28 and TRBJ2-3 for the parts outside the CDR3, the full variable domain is DVKVTQSSRYLVKRTGEKVFLECVQDMDHENMFWYRQDPGLGLRLIYFSYDVKMKEKGDIPEGYSVSREKKERFSLILESASTNQTSMYLCASIPTTRAGSGTQYFGPGTRLTVL.

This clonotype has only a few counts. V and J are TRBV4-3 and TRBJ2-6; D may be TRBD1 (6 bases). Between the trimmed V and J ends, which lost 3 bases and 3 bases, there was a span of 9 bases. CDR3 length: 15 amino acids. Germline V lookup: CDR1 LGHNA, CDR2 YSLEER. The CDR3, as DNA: TGCGCCAGCAGCCACCCAGGGGTTGGGGCCAACGTCCTGACTTTC. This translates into CASSHPGVGANVLTF.

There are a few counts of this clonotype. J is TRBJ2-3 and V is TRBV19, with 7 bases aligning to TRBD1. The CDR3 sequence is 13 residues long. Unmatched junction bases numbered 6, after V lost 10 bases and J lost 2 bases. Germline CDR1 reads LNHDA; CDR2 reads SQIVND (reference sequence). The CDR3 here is CAIRDRLTDTQYF. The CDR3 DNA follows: TGTGCCATTCGGGACAGACTCACAGATACGCAGTATTTT.

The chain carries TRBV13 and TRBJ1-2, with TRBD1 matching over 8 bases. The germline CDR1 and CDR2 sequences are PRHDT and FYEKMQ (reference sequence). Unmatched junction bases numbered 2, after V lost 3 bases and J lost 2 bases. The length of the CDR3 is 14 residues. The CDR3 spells CASSFGQGNYGYTF. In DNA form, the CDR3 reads TGTGCCAGCAGCTTCGGACAGGGAAACTATGGCTACACCTTC.

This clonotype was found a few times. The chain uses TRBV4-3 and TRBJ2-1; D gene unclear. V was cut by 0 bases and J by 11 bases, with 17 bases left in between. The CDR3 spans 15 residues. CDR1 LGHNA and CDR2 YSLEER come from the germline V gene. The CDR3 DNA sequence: TGCGCCAGCAGCCAAGATTCGTTAGGGATTACAAAGCAGTTCTTC. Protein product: CASSQDSLGITKQFF.

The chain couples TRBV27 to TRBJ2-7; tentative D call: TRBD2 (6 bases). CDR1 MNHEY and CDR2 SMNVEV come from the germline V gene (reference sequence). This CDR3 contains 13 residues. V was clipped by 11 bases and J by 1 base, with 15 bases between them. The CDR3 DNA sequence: TGTGCCTCCGGGGGACTTGCGTCCTACGAGCAGTACTTC. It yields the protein CASGGLASYEQYF.

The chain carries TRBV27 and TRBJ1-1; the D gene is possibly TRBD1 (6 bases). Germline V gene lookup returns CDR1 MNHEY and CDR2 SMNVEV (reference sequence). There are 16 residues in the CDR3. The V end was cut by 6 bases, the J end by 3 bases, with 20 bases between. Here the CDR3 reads CASRPGGLREDTEAFF. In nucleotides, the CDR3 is TGTGCCAGCAGACCTGGGGGGCTACGGGAGGACACTGAAGCTTTCTTT.

The CDR3 sequence: CASSRTGGLLTEAFF. CDR3 DNA sequence: TGTGCCAGCAGTAGAACCGGGGGTCTGCTCACTGAAGCTTTCTTT. The rearrangement links TRBV27 to TRBJ1-1; D is perhaps TRBD1 (5 bases). Germline V lookup: CDR1 MNHEY, CDR2 SMNVEV (reference sequence). The CDR3 totals 15 residues. The V end was cut by 5 bases, the J end by 4 bases, with 17 bases between.

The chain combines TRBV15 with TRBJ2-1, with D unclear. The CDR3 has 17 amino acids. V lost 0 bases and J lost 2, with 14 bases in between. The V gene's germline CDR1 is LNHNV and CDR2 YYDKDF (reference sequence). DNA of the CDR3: TGTGCCACCAGCAGAGATATGGAGTTGAAGCCCTACAATGAGCAGTTCTTC. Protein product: CATSRDMELKPYNEQFF.

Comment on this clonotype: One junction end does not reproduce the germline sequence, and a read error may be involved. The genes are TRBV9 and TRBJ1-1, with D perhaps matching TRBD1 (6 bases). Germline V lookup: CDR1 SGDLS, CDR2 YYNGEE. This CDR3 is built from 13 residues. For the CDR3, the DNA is TGTGCCAGGAGCGTCGGGGGCAGGACTGAAGCTTTCTTT. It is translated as CARSVGGRTEAFF.

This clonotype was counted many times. The CDR3 DNA is TGTGCCAGCAGCCGGTGGACAGAGCCCTCCTACGAGCAGTACTTC. As protein: CASSRWTEPSYEQYF. J is TRBJ2-7 and V is TRBV5-6; weak D call: TRBD1 (6 bases). The germline V gene encodes CDR1 SGHDT and CDR2 YYEEEE. The CDR3 has 15 amino acids. Between the trimmed V and J ends, which lost 4 bases and 0 bases, there was a span of 14 bases.

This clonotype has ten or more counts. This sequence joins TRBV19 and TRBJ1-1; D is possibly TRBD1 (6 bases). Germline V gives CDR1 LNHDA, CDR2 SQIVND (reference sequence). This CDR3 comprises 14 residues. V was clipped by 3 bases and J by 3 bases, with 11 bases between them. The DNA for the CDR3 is TGTGCCAGTAGTATTGGGACACCCCACACTGAAGCTTTCTTT. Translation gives CASSIGTPHTEAFF.

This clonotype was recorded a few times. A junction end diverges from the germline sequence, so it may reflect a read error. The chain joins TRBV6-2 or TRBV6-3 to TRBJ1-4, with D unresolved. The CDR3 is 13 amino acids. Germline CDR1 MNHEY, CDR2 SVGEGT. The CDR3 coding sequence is TGTGCCAGCAGTTACTTTGCAGAGGCAGTTCGGATTTTT. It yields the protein CASSYFAEAVRIF.

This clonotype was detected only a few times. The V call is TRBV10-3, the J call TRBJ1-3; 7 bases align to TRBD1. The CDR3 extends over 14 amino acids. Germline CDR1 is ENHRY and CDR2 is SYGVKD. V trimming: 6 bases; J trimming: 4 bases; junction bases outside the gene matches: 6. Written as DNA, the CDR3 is TGTGCCATCAGACCACCAGGGGGAGGAAACACCATATATTTT. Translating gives CAIRPPGGGNTIYF.

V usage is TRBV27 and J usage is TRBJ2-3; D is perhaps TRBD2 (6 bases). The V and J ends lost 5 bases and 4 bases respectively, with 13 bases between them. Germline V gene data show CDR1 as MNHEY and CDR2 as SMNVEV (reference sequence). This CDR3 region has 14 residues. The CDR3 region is CASSHYPGADTQYF. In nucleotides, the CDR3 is TGTGCCAGCAGTCACTACCCGGGGGCAGATACGCAGTATTTT.

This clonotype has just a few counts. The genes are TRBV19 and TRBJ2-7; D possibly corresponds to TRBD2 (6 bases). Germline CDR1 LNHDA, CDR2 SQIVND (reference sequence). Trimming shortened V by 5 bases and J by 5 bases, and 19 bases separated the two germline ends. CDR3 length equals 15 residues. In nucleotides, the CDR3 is TGTGCCAGTAGTCCAAATTCCCCGAGGAGGGACGAGCAGTACTTC. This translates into CASSPNSPRRDEQYF.

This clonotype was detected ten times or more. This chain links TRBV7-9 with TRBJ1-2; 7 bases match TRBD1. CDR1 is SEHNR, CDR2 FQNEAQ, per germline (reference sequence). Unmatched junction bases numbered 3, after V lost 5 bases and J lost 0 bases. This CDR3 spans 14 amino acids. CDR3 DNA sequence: TGTGCCAGCAGCGGGACAGTCGCTAACTATGGCTACACCTTC. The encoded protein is CASSGTVANYGYTF.

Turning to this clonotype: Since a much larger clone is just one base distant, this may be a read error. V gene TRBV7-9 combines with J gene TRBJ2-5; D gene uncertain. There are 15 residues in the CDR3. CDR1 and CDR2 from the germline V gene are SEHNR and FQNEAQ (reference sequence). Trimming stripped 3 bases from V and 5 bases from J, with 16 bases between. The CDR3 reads CASSLDLFLGETQYF. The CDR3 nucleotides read TGTGCCAGCAGCTTGGACCTATTCCTCGGCGAGACCCAGTACTTC.

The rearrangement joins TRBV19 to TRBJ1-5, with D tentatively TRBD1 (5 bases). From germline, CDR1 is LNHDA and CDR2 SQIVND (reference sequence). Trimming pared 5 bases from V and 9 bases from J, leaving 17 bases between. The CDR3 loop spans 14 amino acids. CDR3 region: CASSPWGSSRPQHF. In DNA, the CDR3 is TGTGCCAGTAGTCCCTGGGGGTCTAGCCGGCCCCAGCATTTT.

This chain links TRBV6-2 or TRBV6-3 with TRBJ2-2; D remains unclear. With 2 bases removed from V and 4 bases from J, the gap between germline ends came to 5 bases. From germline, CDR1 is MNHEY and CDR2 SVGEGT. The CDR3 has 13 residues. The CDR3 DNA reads TGTGCCAGCAGTTACATCGCCACCGGGGAGCTGTTTTTT. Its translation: CASSYIATGELFF.

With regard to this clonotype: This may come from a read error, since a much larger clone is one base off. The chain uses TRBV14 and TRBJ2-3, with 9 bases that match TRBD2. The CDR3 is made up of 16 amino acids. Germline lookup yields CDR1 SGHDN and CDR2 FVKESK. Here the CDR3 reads CAGSQVGGLAADTQYF. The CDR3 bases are TGTGCCGGCAGCCAAGTTGGGGGACTAGCAGCAGATACGCAGTATTTT.

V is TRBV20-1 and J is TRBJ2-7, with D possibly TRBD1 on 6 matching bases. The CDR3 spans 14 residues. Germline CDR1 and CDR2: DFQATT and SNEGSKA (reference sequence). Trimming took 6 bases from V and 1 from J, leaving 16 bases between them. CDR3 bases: TGCAGTGCCCCGGGACACACCCTGTCCTACGAGCAGTACTTC. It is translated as CSAPGHTLSYEQYF.

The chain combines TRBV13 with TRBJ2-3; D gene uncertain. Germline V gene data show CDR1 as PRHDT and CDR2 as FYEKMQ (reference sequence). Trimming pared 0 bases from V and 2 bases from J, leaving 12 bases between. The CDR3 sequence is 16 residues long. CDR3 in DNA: TGTGCCAGCAGCTTAGGCCTGGGCAGTCCCACAGATACGCAGTATTTT. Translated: CASSLGLGSPTDTQYF.

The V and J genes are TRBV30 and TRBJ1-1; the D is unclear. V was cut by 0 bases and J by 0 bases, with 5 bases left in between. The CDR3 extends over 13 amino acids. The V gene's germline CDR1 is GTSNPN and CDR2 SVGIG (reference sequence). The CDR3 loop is CAWSVPLNTEAFF. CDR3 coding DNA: TGTGCCTGGAGTGTACCCTTGAACACTGAAGCTTTCTTT.

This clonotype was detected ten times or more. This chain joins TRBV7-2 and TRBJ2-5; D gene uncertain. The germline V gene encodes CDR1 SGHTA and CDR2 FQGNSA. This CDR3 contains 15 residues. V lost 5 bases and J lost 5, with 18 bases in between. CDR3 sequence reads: CASSPTSPFGETQYF. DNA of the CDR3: TGTGCCAGCAGCCCAACGTCCCCATTTGGGGAGACCCAGTACTTC. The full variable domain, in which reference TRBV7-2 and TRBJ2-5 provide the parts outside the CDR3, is GAGVSQSPSNKVTEKGKDVELRCDPISGHTALYWYRQSLGQGLEFLIYFQGNSAPDKSGLPSDRFSAERTGGSVSTLTIQRTQQEDSAVYLCASSPTSPFGETQYFGPGTRLLVL.

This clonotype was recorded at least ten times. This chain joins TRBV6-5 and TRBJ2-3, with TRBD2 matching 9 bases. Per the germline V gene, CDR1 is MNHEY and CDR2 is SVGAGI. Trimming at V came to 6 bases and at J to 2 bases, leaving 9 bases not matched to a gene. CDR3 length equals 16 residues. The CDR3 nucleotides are TGTGCCAGCAGAAAAGCTAGCGGGGCCATCACAGATACGCAGTATTTT. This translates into CASRKASGAITDTQYF.

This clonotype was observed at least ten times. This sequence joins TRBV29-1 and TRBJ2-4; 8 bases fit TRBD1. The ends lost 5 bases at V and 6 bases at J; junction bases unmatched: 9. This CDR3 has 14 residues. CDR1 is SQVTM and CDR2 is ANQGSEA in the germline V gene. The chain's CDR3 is CSVTPGGGRNIQYF. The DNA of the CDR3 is TGCAGCGTTACACCAGGGGGCGGGCGAAACATTCAGTACTTC. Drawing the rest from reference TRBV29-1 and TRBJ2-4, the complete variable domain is SAVISQKPSRDICQRGTSLTIQCQVDSQVTMMFWYRQQPGQSLTLIATANQGSEATYESGFVIDKFPISRPNLTFSTLTVSNMSPEDSSIYLCSVTPGGGRNIQYFGAGTRLSVL.

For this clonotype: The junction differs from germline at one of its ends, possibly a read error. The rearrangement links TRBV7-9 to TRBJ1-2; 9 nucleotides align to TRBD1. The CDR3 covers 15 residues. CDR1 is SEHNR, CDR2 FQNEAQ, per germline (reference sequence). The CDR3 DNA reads TGTGCCAGCAGCCACCCGGACAGGGGAGACTATGGCTACGCCTTC. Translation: CASSHPDRGDYGYAF.